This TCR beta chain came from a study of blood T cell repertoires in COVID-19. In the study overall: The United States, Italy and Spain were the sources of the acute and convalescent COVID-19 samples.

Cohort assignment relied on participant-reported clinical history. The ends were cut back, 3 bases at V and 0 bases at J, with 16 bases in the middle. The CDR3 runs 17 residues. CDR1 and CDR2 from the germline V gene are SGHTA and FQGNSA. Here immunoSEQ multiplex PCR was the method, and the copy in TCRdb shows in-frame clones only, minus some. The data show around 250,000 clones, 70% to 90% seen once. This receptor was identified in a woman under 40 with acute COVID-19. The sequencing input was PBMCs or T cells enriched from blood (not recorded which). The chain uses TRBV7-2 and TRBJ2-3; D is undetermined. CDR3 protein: CASSLTLYETSTDTQYF. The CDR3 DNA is TGTGCCAGCAGCTTGACTCTCTACGAGACTAGCACAGATACGCAGTATTTT. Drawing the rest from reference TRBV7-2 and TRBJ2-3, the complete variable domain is GAGVSQSPSNKVTEKGKDVELRCDPISGHTALYWYRQSLGQGLEFLIYFQGNSAPDKSGLPSDRFSAERTGGSVSTLTIQRTQQEDSAVYLCASSLTLYETSTDTQYFGPGTRLTVL.